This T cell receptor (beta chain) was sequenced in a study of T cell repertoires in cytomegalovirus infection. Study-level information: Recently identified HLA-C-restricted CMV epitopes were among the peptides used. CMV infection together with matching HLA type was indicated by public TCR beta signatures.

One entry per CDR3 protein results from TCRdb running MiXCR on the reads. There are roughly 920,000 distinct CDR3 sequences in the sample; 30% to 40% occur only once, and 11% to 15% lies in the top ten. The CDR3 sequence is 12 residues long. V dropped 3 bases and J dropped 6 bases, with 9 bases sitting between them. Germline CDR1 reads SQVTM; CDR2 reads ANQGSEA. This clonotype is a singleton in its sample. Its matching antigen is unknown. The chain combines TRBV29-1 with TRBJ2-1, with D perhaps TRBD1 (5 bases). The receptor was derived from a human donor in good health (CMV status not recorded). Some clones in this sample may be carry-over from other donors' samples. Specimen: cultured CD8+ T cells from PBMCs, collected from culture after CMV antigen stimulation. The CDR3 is CSVEEQGNEQFF. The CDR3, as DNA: TGCAGCGTTGAGGAGCAGGGCAATGAGCAGTTCTTC.